Shown below are 5 T cell receptor beta chains from a single sample sequenced in a study of shared clonotypes between healthy human individuals. TCRdb keeps only in-frame clones here, not all; method: immunoSEQ multiplex PCR. The profile covers approximately 1.5 million clones, with 95% to 99% appearing a single time and around 0.47% taken by the ten largest. Sequenced: naive CD4+ T cells sorted from blood. The subset denotes: CD45RA+ positively selected. The receptor set was obtained from a man aged 25 to 40 in good health.

With respect to this clone: Other nucleotide sequences from this sample produce the same CDR3. This CDR3 is CASSSGLAGSTDTQYF. For the CDR3, the DNA is TGTGCCAGCAGTTCCGGACTAGCGGGAAGCACAGATACGCAGTATTTT. The V gene is TRBV27, the J gene TRBJ2-3; TRBD2 aligns across 12 bases. CDR1 and CDR2 from the germline V gene are MNHEY and SMNVEV (reference sequence). The CDR3 covers 16 residues. Losses at the gene ends were 4 bases for V and 0 bases for J; bases not matched to a gene: 2.

The chain recombines TRBV28 with TRBJ2-7; TRBD1 aligns across 7 bases. V gave up 7 bases and J gave up 0 bases; unmatched junction bases: 12. This CDR3 is built from 16 residues. Looked up from germline, CDR1 is MDHEN and CDR2 is SYDVKM. CDR3 DNA: TGTGCCAGCAAGAGACAGGGTGGCTTTCTCTCCTACGAGCAGTACTTC. Translation gives CASKRQGGFLSYEQYF.

In DNA form, the CDR3 reads TGTGCCAGCAGCGTTCTAGCGGGCAATGAGCAGTTCTTC. It specifies CASSVLAGNEQFF. This sequence joins TRBV7-8 and TRBJ2-1; 8 nucleotides line up with TRBD2. The CDR3 consists of 13 residues. V trimming: 5 bases; J trimming: 6 bases; junction bases outside the gene matches: 3. Germline V gene sequence: CDR1 SGHVS, CDR2 FQNEAQ.

This chain uses TRBV27 with TRBJ1-5; D not certain. The CDR3 spans 14 residues. V was shortened by 1 base and J by 3 bases, with 7 bases between the two germline ends. CDR1 MNHEY and CDR2 SMNVEV come from the germline V gene (reference sequence). The CDR3 coding sequence is TGTGCCAGCAGTTTATTGGGGAACAATCAGCCCCAGCATTTT. Its translation is CASSLLGNNQPQHF.

The chain employs TRBV14 and TRBJ1-1; TRBD1 is a possible D gene (5 bases). This CDR3 region has 16 residues. Germline V lookup: CDR1 SGHDN, CDR2 FVKESK. V was clipped by 2 bases and J by 4 bases, with 17 bases between them. This CDR3 reads CASSQLRGRGSTEAFF. As DNA, the CDR3 is TGTGCCAGCAGCCAATTAAGGGGACGTGGGTCCACTGAAGCTTTCTTT.